These T cell receptor beta chains were read from a single sample in a study of lymphopenia after photon versus proton radiotherapy. TCRdb's table, derived via immunoSEQ multiplex PCR, lists solely in-frame clones and lacks some. The table includes roughly 12,000 clones, about 88% detected once. The sample here was peripheral blood, taken from a patient treated with photon-based radiotherapy. Receptors were obtained from a man in his 60s with pancreatic cancer. Each CDR3 is given with its conserved first and last residue. The order of the fields is V gene, D gene, CDR3 protein. D genes are given only for firm matches.

V: TRBV10-3; D: TRBD2; CDR3: CAISGTSGGTGELFF
V: TRBV9; D: TRBD2; CDR3: CASSVYGGGASEQFF
V: TRBV6-6; D: -; CDR3: CASRLTGKNTGELFF
V: TRBV18; D: -; CDR3: CASSPPQRGEQFF
V: TRBV7-2; D: TRBD2; CDR3: CASSSRGRGLAGEETQYF
V: TRBV7-2; D: -; CDR3: CASSSGGAYGETQYF
V: TRBV4-3; D: -; CDR3: CASSQVGTHRGYTF
V: TRBV7-9; D: -; CDR3: CASSLVGADTQYF
V: TRBV9; D: -; CDR3: CASSLRPGGGRPLHF
V: TRBV19; D: TRBD1; CDR3: CASRYPGQGASDTQYF
V: TRBV6-9; D: TRBD1; CDR3: CASSFPGQQETQYF
V: TRBV19; D: TRBD2; CDR3: CASRTGTSGTDTQYF
V: TRBV30; D: TRBD1; CDR3: CAWSERGQGDRSGQPQHF
V: TRBV4-2; D: TRBD2; CDR3: CASSQRELAGGRPQTQYF
V: TRBV10-3; D: -; CDR3: CAIMGSSYEQYF
V: TRBV5-4; D: -; CDR3: CASSLGGNTIYF
V: TRBV30; D: TRBD2; CDR3: CAWRGLAFNEQFF
V: TRBV28; D: -; CDR3: CASSLEISEAFF
V: TRBV7-6; D: -; CDR3: CASSTAGNTDTQYF
V: TRBV7-2; D: -; CDR3: CASSLESVTEAFF
V: TRBV6-1; D: -; CDR3: CASTRETYNSPLHF
V: TRBV2; D: -; CDR3: CASSEGGAGPGNTIYF
V: TRBV7-8; D: -; CDR3: CASSMPRRMNTEAFF
V: TRBV5-1; D: -; CDR3: CASSLGTRGTDTQYF
V: TRBV6-5; D: -; CDR3: CASSWDVATNEKLFF
V: TRBV5-1; D: -; CDR3: CASSLEVVGRYSYEQYF
V: TRBV5-6; D: -; CDR3: CASSQGGQPQHF
V: TRBV11-2; D: TRBD2; CDR3: CAVAGGTSGGSYEQYF
V: TRBV6-5; D: -; CDR3: CASSKGVGKNIQYF
V: TRBV28; D: TRBD1; CDR3: CASGKLQGLFNSPLHF
V: TRBV6-5; D: TRBD2; CDR3: CASSYDKRGATEQYF
V: TRBV5-1; D: -; CDR3: CASSLGVGGDTEAFF
V: TRBV6-4; D: -; CDR3: CASTASGLFF
V: TRBV14; D: -; CDR3: CASSLRRLTVNNEQFF
V: TRBV5-1; D: TRBD1; CDR3: CASSRDRSNYGYTF
V: TRBV30; D: TRBD1; CDR3: CAWALGTGVLPLHF
V: TRBV29-1; D: TRBD2; CDR3: CSVEVGGPYEQYF
V: TRBV7-2; D: TRBD1; CDR3: CASSLDRVMTDTQYF
V: TRBV5-1; D: TRBD2; CDR3: CASSHGLDDEQFF
V: TRBV7-2; D: TRBD1; CDR3: CASSLAGTGGFSGANVLTF
V: TRBV5-5; D: -; CDR3: CASSFTGVNYGYTF
V: TRBV30; D: -; CDR3: CAWSVLNEQLFF
V: TRBV15; D: -; CDR3: CATSRDRATDTQYF
V: TRBV7-2; D: -; CDR3: CASSLGGLETQYF
V: TRBV9; D: TRBD1; CDR3: CASKSQGADTQYF
V: TRBV10-3; D: -; CDR3: CAINRVLNQPQHF
V: TRBV18; D: TRBD1; CDR3: CASSPRQGGSTGELFF
V: TRBV5-1; D: -; CDR3: CASSLSGTGVIGRYEQYF
V: TRBV18; D: -; CDR3: CASSPYELPPSTDTQYF
V: TRBV2; D: -; CDR3: CASSPTTGGTGELFF
V: TRBV11-2; D: -; CDR3: CASSLDLGRAGQPQHF
V: TRBV19; D: TRBD2; CDR3: CASRTPGAGGNTGELFF
V: TRBV7-9; D: -; CDR3: CASSLWQGYNEQFF
V: TRBV7-3; D: -; CDR3: CASSLVPGTVYGYTF